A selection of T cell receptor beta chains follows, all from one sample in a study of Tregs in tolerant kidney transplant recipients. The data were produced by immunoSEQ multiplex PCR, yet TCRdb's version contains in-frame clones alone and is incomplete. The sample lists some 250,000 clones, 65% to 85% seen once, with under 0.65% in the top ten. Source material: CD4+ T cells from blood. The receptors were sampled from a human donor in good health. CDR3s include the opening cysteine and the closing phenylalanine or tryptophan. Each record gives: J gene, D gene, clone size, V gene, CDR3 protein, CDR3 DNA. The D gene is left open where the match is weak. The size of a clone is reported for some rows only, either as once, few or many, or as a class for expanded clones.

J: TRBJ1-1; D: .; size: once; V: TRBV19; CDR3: CASSIDWLNTEAFF; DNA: TGTGCCAGTAGTATAGATTGGTTGAACACTGAAGCTTTCTTT
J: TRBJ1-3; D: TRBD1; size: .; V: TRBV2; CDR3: CAFRGTSGNTIYF; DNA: TGTGCCTTCAGGGGGACCTCTGGAAACACCATATATTTT
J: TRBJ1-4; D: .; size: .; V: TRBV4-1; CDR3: CASSQSRGTDNEKLFF; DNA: TGCGCCAGCAGCCAGAGCCGCGGGACGGATAATGAAAAACTGTTTTTT
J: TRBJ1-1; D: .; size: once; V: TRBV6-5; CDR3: CASIYREGNTEAFF; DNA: TGTGCCAGCATCTACAGGGAGGGTAACACTGAAGCTTTCTTT
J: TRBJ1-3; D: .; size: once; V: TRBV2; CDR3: CASSAEYSGNTIYF; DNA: TGTGCCAGCAGTGCGGAGTACTCTGGAAACACCATATATTTT
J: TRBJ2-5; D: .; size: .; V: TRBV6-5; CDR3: CASRQGSQETQYF; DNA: TGTGCCAGCAGACAGGGCAGCCAAGAGACCCAGTACTTC
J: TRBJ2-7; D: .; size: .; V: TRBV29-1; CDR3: CSVVHDRAYEQYF; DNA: TGCAGCGTTGTCCATGACAGAGCCTACGAGCAGTACTTC
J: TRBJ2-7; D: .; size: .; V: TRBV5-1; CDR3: CASSESASYYEQYF; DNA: TGCGCCAGCAGCGAGAGTGCCAGTTACTACGAGCAGTACTTC
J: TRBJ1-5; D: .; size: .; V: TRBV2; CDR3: CASSLTVDQPQHF; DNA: TGTGCCAGCAGTCTCACCGTGGATCAGCCCCAGCATTTT
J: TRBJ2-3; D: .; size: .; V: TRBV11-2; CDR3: CASSFPGTPDTQYF; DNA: TGTGCCAGCAGCTTTCCAGGTACTCCAGATACGCAGTATTTT
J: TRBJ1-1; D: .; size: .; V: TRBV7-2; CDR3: CASSLGVSSTEAFF; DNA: TGTGCCAGCAGCTTAGGAGTGAGCTCCACTGAAGCTTTCTTT
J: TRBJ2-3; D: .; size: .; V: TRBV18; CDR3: CASSPVPGSPGLLTDTQYF; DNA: TGTGCCAGCTCACCAGTTCCAGGGTCCCCGGGGTTACTAACAGATACGCAGTATTTT
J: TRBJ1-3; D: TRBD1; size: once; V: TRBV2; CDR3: CASSYRGFGNTIYF; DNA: TGTGCCAGCAGTTACAGGGGTTTTGGAAACACCATATATTTT
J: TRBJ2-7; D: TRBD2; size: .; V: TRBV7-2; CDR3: CASSELAGGTGEQYF; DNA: TGTGCCAGCAGCGAGCTAGCGGGAGGTACCGGGGAGCAGTACTTC
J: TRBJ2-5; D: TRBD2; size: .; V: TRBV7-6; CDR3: CASSLGVAGASSETQYF; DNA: TGTGCCAGCAGCTTAGGGGTAGCGGGGGCCTCGTCAGAGACCCAGTACTTC
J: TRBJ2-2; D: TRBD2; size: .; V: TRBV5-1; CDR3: CASSFLAGVNTGELFF; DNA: TGCGCCAGCAGCTTTCTAGCGGGAGTAAACACCGGGGAGCTGTTTTTT
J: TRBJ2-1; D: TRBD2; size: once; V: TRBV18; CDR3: CASSLRVAGLYEQFF; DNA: TGTGCCAGCTCGCTGCGTGTAGCGGGATTGTATGAGCAGTTCTTC
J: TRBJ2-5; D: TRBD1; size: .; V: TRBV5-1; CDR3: CASSHGTGEETQYF; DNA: TGCGCCAGCAGCCACGGGACAGGGGAAGAGACCCAGTACTTC
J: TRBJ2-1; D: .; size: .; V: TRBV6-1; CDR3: CASSVKTSYNEQFF; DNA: TGTGCCAGCAGTGTAAAGACCTCCTACAATGAGCAGTTCTTC
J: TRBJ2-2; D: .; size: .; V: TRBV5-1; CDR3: CASGWRETANTGELFF; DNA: TGCGCCAGCGGATGGAGGGAGACGGCGAACACCGGGGAGCTGTTTTTT
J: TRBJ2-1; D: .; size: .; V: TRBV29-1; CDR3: CSVAAAYNNEQFF; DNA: TGCAGCGTTGCGGCCGCTTACAACAATGAGCAGTTCTTC
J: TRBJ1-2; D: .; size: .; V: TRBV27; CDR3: CASSFSREDGYTF; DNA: TGTGCCAGCAGTTTCTCTCGGGAGGATGGCTACACCTTC
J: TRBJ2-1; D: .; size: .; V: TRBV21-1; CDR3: CASSHRDENEQFF; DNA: TGTGCCAGCAGCCACCGGGACGAGAATGAGCAGTTCTTC
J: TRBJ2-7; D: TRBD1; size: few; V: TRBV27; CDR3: CASRGPGQGHEQYF; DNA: TGTGCCAGCAGGGGCCCGGGACAGGGTCACGAGCAGTACTTC
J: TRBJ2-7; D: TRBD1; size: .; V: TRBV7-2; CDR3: CASSSGTGNYEQYF; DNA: TGCGCCAGCAGCTCCGGGACAGGGAACTACGAGCAGTACTTC
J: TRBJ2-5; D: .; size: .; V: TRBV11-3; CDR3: CASSLGGLQETQYF; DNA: TGTGCCAGCAGCTTGGGAGGACTACAAGAGACCCAGTACTTC
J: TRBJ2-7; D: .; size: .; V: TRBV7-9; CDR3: CASSLRGDDEQYF; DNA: TGTGCCAGCAGCTTGAGGGGGGATGACGAGCAGTACTTC
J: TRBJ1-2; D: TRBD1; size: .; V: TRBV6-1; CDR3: CASSEKNRGNYGYTF; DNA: TGTGCCAGCAGTGAAAAAAACAGGGGCAACTATGGCTACACCTTC
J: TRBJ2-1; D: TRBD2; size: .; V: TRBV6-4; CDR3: CASSDTPWGSGRGASYNEQFF; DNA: TGTGCCAGCAGTGACACTCCTTGGGGTAGCGGGAGAGGGGCCTCCTACAATGAGCAGTTCTTC
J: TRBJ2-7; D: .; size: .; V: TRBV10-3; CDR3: CAISDPAGRNEQYF; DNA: TGTGCCATCAGTGATCCGGCAGGGAGGAACGAGCAGTACTTC
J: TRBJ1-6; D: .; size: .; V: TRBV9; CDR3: CASSGEEFFDNSPLHF; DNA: TGTGCCAGCAGCGGAGAAGAGTTCTTCGATAATTCACCCCTCCACTTT
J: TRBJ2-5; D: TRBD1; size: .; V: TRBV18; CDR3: CASSPGQGPREQYF; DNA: TGTGCCAGCTCACCCGGACAGGGGCCTAGGGAGCAGTACTTC
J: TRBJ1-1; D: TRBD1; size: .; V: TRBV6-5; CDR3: CASTRVQGATTEAFF; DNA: TGTGCCAGCACTCGCGTGCAGGGGGCTACCACTGAAGCTTTCTTT